The T cell receptor beta chain under discussion was sequenced for a study of CD8 T cells in ankylosing spondylitis. General observations from the study: Past studies reported some motif variants in reactive arthritis synovial fluid and blood. According to the report, clones linked to the disease were significantly enriched in matched synovial fluid samples taken from ankylosing spondylitis patients. Seven to nine highly homologous variants made up a TCR beta motif that seemed to typify ankylosing spondylitis blood.

Quantitative molecular-barcoded 5'-RACE generated the TCR beta libraries. TCRdb reanalysed the 5' RACE reads using MiXCR and keeps one entry per CDR3 protein. The data contain under 250,000 distinct CDR3 sequences, 20% to 30% of them seen just once; the ten biggest clones take up less than 8.5%. V lost 1 base, J lost 4 bases, and 11 bases lay in between. Germline CDR1 is SGHDT and CDR2 is YYEEEE. The CDR3 extends over 14 amino acids. This clonotype was recorded many times. What it binds is not known. This chain joins TRBV5-6 and TRBJ2-5; weak D call: TRBD1 (5 bases). The sequenced sample consisted of blood, either unsorted or a sorted T cell fraction (not recorded which). The source is a male donor with ankylosing spondylitis or in good health (not recorded which). The CDR3 reads CASSLWAGRETQYF. DNA for the CDR3: TGTGCCAGCAGCTTGTGGGCAGGGCGAGAGACCCAGTACTTC.